The rows below give T cell receptor beta chains drawn from one sample of a study of blood T cell repertoires in COVID-19. Here immunoSEQ multiplex PCR was the method, and the copy in TCRdb shows in-frame clones only, minus some. The sample gives under 75,000 clones, 72% of which show up once; around 4.9% is in the top ten. The source material was peripheral blood. These TCRs come from a woman in her seventies with COVID-19, enrolled during active disease. Each CDR3 is given with its conserved first and last residue. The D gene is left open where the match is weak. Expanded clones get a size class; other rows say once, few or many, or leave the size out.

d_call | j_call | clone_size | v_call | cdr3_aa | cdr3_nt
- | TRBJ2-2 | few | TRBV12-3/TRBV12-4 | CASSLETFKLFF | TGTGCCAGCAGTTTGGAGACGTTCAAGCTGTTTTTT
- | TRBJ1-2 | - | TRBV19 | CASSIASANYGYTF | TGTGCCAGTAGTATAGCGTCAGCTAACTATGGCTACACCTTC
- | TRBJ1-6 | - | TRBV3-1/TRBV3-2 | CASSQVGPGRFRSPLHF | TGTGCCAGCAGCCAAGTGGGTCCAGGGAGGTTTCGGTCACCCCTCCACTTT
- | TRBJ1-1 | many | TRBV5-1 | CASSWGRGTEAFF | TGCGCCAGCAGCTGGGGCAGGGGAACTGAAGCTTTCTTT
- | TRBJ2-3 | - | TRBV27 | CASSYARTGLYF | TGTGCCAGCAGTTACGCTAGAACAGGGCTGTATTTT
- | TRBJ2-1 | - | TRBV25-1 | CASSVSRALHNEQFF | TGTGCCAGCAGTGTGAGTCGAGCTTTACACAATGAGCAGTTCTTC
TRBD1 | TRBJ2-3 | - | TRBV5-1 | CASSLQGASTDTQYF | TGCGCCAGCAGCTTACAGGGGGCGAGCACAGATACGCAGTATTTT
TRBD1 | TRBJ1-1 | - | TRBV6-5 | CASSKREQGGAFF | TGTGCCAGCAGTAAACGAGAACAGGGGGGGGCTTTCTTT
TRBD1 | TRBJ1-2 | few | TRBV5-1 | CASSLGQSVYGYTF | TGCGCCAGCAGCCTGGGACAGTCTGTCTATGGCTACACCTTC
- | TRBJ1-2 | - | TRBV10-3 | CAIRADSANYGYTF | TGTGCCATCAGAGCGGACTCAGCTAACTATGGCTACACCTTC
- | TRBJ1-1 | few | TRBV19 | CASSLRRDTEAFF | TGTGCCAGTAGTCTCCGACGGGACACTGAAGCTTTCTTT
TRBD1 | TRBJ1-5 | - | TRBV6-5 | CASGLGGYSNQPQHF | TGTGCCAGCGGCCTAGGGGGCTATAGCAATCAGCCCCAGCATTTT
- | TRBJ2-5 | - | TRBV20-1 | CSAQTEETQYF | TGCAGTGCCCAGACAGAAGAGACCCAGTACTTC
- | TRBJ2-5 | - | TRBV29-1 | CSVEDSGQGETQYF | TGCAGCGTTGAAGATTCAGGGCAGGGAGAGACCCAGTACTTC
TRBD1 | TRBJ2-4 | - | TRBV5-1 | CASSEGQGNIQYF | TGCGCCAGCAGCGAGGGACAGGGAAACATTCAGTACTTC
TRBD1 | TRBJ2-2 | - | TRBV7-9 | CAAPDRADTGELFF | TGTGCGGCACCGGACAGGGCGGACACCGGGGAGCTGTTTTTT
- | TRBJ2-2 | once | TRBV29-1 | CSVSILVTGELFF | TGCAGCGTTAGTATACTGGTTACCGGGGAGCTGTTTTTT
- | TRBJ2-3 | - | TRBV7-9 | CASRQGVEDNTQYF | TGTGCCAGCAGGCAGGGTGTAGAGGATAATACGCAGTATTTT
TRBD2 | TRBJ2-3 | - | TRBV27 | CASLRRGDLTDTQYF | TGTGCCAGCCTGAGGCGGGGGGACCTCACAGATACGCAGTATTTT
- | TRBJ1-2 | - | TRBV4-2 | CASSQDGKGQGYGYTF | TGTGCCAGCAGCCAAGATGGGAAGGGGCAGGGCTATGGCTACACCTTC
- | TRBJ2-1 | - | TRBV7-2 | CASSPRGGDYNEQFF | TGTGCCAGCAGCCCAAGGGGGGGGGATTACAATGAGCAGTTCTTC
TRBD2 | TRBJ2-3 | - | TRBV2 | CASSEYQRGSGTDTQYF | TGTGCCAGCAGTGAATATCAGCGGGGGTCGGGCACAGATACGCAGTATTTT
TRBD1 | TRBJ1-2 | - | TRBV7-8 | CASSLTGGIHGYTF | TGTGCCAGCAGCTTAACAGGGGGCATTCATGGCTACACCTTC
- | TRBJ2-5 | few | TRBV27 | CASSSTRQSERTQYF | TGTGCCAGCAGTTCCACAAGACAGTCCGAGAGGACCCAGTACTTC
TRBD1 | TRBJ1-1 | few | TRBV2 | CASTEVGTEYTEAFF | TGTGCCAGCACCGAGGTAGGGACAGAGTACACTGAAGCTTTCTTT
TRBD1 | TRBJ2-5 | - | TRBV5-6 | CASSFRTGGFGETQYF | TGTGCCAGCAGCTTCCGGACAGGGGGCTTCGGAGAGACCCAGTACTTC
- | TRBJ1-2 | - | TRBV28 | CASSLGAANYGYTF | TGTGCCAGCAGTTTAGGGGCAGCTAACTATGGCTACACCTTC
- | TRBJ2-1 | - | TRBV5-4 | CASSLAFAGASSYNEQFF | TGTGCCAGCAGCTTGGCGTTTGCGGGGGCGAGCTCCTACAATGAGCAGTTCTTC
TRBD2 | TRBJ2-5 | - | TRBV5-5 | CASTWGGGLETQYF | TGTGCCAGCACCTGGGGGGGTGGGCTCGAGACCCAGTACTTC
- | TRBJ2-3 | - | TRBV24-1 | CATRPTVDTQYF | TGTGCCACCAGGCCGACAGTGGATACGCAGTATTTT
TRBD1 | TRBJ1-3 | - | TRBV29-1 | CSVLSGGTGNTIYF | TGCAGCGTACTCTCAGGGGGCACTGGAAACACCATATATTTT
TRBD2 | TRBJ2-1 | - | TRBV20-1 | CSASPGTSGNNEQFF | TGCAGTGCTAGTCCCGGGACTAGCGGGAACAATGAGCAGTTCTTC
TRBD2 | TRBJ2-2 | - | TRBV18 | CASSPRGLAQSSFTGELFF | TGTGCCAGCTCACCAAGGGGACTAGCCCAATCCTCTTTCACCGGGGAGCTGTTTTTT
TRBD2 | TRBJ2-1 | - | TRBV29-1 | CSVVLSSGSSNEQFF | TGCAGCGTTGTATTGTCTAGCGGGAGCAGCAATGAGCAGTTCTTC
- | TRBJ2-7 | once | TRBV4-2 | CASSQGVVGYEQYF | TGTGCCAGCAGCCAAGGGGTAGTCGGGTACGAGCAGTACTTC
- | TRBJ1-3 | - | TRBV7-9 | CASSRAMGATGNTIYF | TGTGCCAGCAGCCGAGCCATGGGGGCCACTGGAAACACCATATATTTT
- | TRBJ1-4 | - | TRBV3-1/TRBV3-2 | CASSQAGRAGEKLFF | TGTGCCAGCAGCCAAGCTGGGCGGGCTGGGGAAAAACTGTTTTTT
TRBD1 | TRBJ1-1 | - | TRBV10-3 | CAIRGTENTEAFF | TGTGCCATCAGGGGGACAGAGAACACTGAAGCTTTCTTT
TRBD1 | TRBJ1-3 | - | TRBV6-5 | CASSQGDRLGNTIYF | TGTGCCAGCAGTCAGGGGGATCGACTTGGAAACACCATATATTTT
- | TRBJ1-2 | - | TRBV5-4 | CASSLESGSGYTF | TGTGCCAGCAGCTTGGAGTCCGGGTCTGGCTACACCTTC
- | TRBJ1-1 | - | TRBV27 | CASWDTMNTEAFF | TGTGCCAGTTGGGACACTATGAACACTGAAGCTTTCTTT
TRBD2 | TRBJ2-3 | - | TRBV7-2 | CASSLATSGMTDTQYF | TGTGCCAGCAGCCTCGCGACTAGCGGGATGACAGATACGCAGTATTTT